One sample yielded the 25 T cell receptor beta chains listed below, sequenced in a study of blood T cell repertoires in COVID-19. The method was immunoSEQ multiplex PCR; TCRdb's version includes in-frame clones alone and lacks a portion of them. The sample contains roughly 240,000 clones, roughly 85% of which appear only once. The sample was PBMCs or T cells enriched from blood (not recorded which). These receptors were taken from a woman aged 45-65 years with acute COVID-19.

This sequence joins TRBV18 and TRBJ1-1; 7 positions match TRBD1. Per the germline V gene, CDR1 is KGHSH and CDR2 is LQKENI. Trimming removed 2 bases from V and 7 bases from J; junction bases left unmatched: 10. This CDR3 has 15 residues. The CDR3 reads CASSPRRGGANEAFF. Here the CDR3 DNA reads TGTGCCAGCTCACCAAGGAGAGGGGGCGCGAATGAAGCTTTCTTT. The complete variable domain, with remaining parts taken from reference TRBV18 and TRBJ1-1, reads NAGVMQNPRHLVRRRGQEARLRCSPMKGHSHVYWYRQLPEEGLKFMVYLQKENIIDESGMPKERFSAEFPKEGPSILRIQQVVRGDSAAYFCASSPRRGGANEAFFGQGTRLTVV.

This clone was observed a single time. CDR3 amino acids: CASSLAQRQGTEAFF. CDR3 DNA sequence: TGTGCCAGCAGCTTAGCGCAGCGTCAGGGAACTGAAGCTTTCTTT. The rearrangement links TRBV7-2 to TRBJ1-1; possible D gene TRBD1, 5 bases. The germline gives CDR1 SGHTA, CDR2 FQGNSA. V shed 0 bases and J shed 5 bases, with 13 bases lying between them. This CDR3 is built from 15 residues.

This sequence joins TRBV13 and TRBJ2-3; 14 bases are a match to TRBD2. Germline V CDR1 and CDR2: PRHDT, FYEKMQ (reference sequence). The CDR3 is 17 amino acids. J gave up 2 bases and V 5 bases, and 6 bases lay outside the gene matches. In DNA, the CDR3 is TGTGCCAGCAGCGGGACTAGCGGGGGTTTGGCCACAGATACGCAGTATTTT. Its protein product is CASSGTSGGLATDTQYF. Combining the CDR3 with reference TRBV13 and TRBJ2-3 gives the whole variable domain AAGVIQSPRHLIKEKRETATLKCYPIPRHDTVYWYQQGPGQDPQFLISFYEKMQSDKGSIPDRFSAQQFSDYHSELNMSSLELGDSALYFCASSGTSGGLATDTQYFGPGTRLTVL.

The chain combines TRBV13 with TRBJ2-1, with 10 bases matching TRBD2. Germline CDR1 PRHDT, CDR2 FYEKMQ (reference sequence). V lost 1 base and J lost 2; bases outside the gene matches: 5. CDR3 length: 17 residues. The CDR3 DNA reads TGTGCCAGCAGCTTAGACGCTAGCGGGGGCCCCTACAATGAGCAGTTCTTC. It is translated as CASSLDASGGPYNEQFF.

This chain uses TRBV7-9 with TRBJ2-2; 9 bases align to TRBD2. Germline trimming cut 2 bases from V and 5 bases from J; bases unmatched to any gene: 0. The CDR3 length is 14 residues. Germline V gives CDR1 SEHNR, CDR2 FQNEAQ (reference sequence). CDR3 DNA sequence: TGTGCCAGCAGCTTAAGCGGGGGGACCGGGGAGCTGTTTTTT. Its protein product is CASSLSGGTGELFF.

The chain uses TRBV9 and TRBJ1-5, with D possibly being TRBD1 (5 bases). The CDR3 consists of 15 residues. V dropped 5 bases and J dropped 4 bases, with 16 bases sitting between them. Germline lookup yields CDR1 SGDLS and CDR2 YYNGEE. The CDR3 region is CASSESGGANQPQHF. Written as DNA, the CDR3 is TGTGCCAGCAGTGAGTCCGGGGGAGCAAATCAGCCCCAGCATTTT. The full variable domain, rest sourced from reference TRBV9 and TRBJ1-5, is DSGVTQTPKHLITATGQRVTLRCSPRSGDLSVYWYQQSLDQGLQFLIQYYNGEERAKGNILERFSAQQFPDLHSELNLSSLELGDSALYFCASSESGGANQPQHFGDGTRLSIL.

The CDR3 here is CASTLQGADTEAFF. CDR3 nucleotide sequence: TGTGCCAGCACCCTACAGGGGGCTGACACTGAAGCTTTCTTT. This chain links TRBV28 with TRBJ1-1; 9 positions agree with TRBD1. The V segment lost 7 bases and the J segment 3 bases; nucleotides outside the gene matches: 6. The CDR3 has 14 residues. The V gene's germline CDR1 is MDHEN and CDR2 SYDVKM.

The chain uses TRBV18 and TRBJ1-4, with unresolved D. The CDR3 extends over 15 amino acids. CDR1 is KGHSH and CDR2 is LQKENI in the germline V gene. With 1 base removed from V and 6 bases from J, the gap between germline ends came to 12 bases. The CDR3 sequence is CASSPRRAGDEKLFF. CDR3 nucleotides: TGTGCCAGCTCACCACGGAGGGCGGGCGATGAAAAACTGTTTTTT. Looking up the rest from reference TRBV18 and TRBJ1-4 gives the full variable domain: NAGVMQNPRHLVRRRGQEARLRCSPMKGHSHVYWYRQLPEEGLKFMVYLQKENIIDESGMPKERFSAEFPKEGPSILRIQQVVRGDSAAYFCASSPRRAGDEKLFFGSGTQLSVL.

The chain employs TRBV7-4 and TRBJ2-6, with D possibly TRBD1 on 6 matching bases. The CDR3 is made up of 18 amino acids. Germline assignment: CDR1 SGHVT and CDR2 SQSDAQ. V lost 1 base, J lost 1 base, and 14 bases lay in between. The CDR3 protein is CASSLDWHRESGANVLTF. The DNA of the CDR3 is TGTGCCAGCAGCTTAGACTGGCACAGGGAATCTGGGGCCAACGTCCTGACTTTC.

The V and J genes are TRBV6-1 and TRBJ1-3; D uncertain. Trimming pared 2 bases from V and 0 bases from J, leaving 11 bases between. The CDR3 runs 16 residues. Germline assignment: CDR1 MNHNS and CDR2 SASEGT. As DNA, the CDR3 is TGTGCCAGCAGTGAATATACAGCAGCCTCTGGAAACACCATATATTTT. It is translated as CASSEYTAASGNTIYF.

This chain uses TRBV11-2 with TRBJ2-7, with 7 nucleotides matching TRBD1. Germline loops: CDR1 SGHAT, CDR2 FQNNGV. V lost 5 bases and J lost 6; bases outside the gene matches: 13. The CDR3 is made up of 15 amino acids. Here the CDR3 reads CASSAQGTVVGEQYF. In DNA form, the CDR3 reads TGTGCCAGCAGCGCTCAAGGGACAGTCGTAGGCGAGCAGTACTTC. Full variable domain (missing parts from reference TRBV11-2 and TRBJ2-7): EAGVAQSPRYKIIEKRQSVAFWCNPISGHATLYWYQQILGQGPKLLIQFQNNGVVDDSQLPKDRFSAERLKGVDSTLKIQPAKLEDSAVYLCASSAQGTVVGEQYFGPGTRLTVT.

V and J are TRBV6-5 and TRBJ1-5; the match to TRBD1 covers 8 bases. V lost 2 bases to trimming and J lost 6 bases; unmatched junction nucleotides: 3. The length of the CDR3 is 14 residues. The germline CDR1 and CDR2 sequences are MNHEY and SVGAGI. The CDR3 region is CASSYRTGSQPQHF. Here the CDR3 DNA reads TGTGCCAGCAGTTACCGGACAGGGTCTCAGCCCCAGCATTTT.

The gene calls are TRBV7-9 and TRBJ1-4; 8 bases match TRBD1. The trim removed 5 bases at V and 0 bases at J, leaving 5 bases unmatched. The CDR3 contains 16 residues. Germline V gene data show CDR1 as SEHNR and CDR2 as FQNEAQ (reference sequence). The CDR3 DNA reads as TGTGCCAGCAGCAAAGACAGGGGTGCAACTAATGAAAAACTGTTTTTT. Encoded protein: CASSKDRGATNEKLFF.

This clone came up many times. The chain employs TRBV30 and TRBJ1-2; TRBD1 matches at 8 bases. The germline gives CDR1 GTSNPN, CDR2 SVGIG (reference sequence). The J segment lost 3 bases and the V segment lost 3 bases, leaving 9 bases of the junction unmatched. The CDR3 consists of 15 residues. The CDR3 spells CAWRNRAGGYYGYTF. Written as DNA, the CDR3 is TGTGCCTGGAGAAATAGGGCAGGGGGCTACTATGGCTACACCTTC. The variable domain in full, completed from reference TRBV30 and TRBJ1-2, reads SQTIHQWPATLVQPVGSPLSLECTVEGTSNPNLYWYRQAAGRGLQLLFYSVGIGQISSEVPQNLSASRPQDRQFILSSKKLLLSDSGFYLCAWRNRAGGYYGYTFGSGTRLTVV.

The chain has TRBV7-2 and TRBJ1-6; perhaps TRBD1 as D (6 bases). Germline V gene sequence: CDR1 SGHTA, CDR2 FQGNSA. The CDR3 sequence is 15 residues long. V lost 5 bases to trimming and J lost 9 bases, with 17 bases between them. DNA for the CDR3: TGTGCCAGCAGCCCTACTCGGGACATGGCTTCACCCCTCCACTTT. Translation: CASSPTRDMASPLHF.

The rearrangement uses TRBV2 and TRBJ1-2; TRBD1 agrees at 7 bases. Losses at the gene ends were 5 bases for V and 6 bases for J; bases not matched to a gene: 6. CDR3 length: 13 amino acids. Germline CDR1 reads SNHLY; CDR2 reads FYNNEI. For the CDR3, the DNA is TGTGCCAGCAGTCTTCGGACAGGCAATGGCTACACCTTC. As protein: CASSLRTGNGYTF. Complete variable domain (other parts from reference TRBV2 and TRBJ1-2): EPEVTQTPSHQVTQMGQEVILRCVPISNHLYFYWYRQILGQKVEFLVSFYNNEISEKSEIFDDQFSVERPDGSNFTLKIRSTKLEDSAMYFCASSLRTGNGYTFGSGTRLTVV.

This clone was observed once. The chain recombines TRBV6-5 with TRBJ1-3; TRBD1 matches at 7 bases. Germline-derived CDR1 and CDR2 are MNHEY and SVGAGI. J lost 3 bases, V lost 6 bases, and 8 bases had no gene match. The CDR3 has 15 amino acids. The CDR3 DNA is TGTGCCAGCAGCCTCAACAGGGGTCTTGGAAACACCATATATTTT. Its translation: CASSLNRGLGNTIYF.

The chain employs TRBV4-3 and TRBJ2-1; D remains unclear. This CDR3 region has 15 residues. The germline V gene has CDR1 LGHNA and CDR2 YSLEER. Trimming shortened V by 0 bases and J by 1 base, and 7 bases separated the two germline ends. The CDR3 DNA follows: TGCGCCAGCAGCCAAGACCGCGATTCCTACAATGAGCAGTTCTTC. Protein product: CASSQDRDSYNEQFF.

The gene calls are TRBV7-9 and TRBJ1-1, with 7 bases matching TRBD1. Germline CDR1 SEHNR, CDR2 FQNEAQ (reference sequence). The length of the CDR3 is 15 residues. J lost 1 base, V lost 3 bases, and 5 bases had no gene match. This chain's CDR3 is CASSLGWTGNTEAFF. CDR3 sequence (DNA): TGTGCCAGCAGCTTGGGATGGACAGGGAACACTGAAGCTTTCTTT. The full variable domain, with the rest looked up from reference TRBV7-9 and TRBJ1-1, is DTGVSQNPRHKITKRGQNVTFRCDPISEHNRLYWYRQTLGQGPEFLTYFQNEAQLEKSRLLSDRFSAERPKGSFSTLEIQRTEQGDSAMYLCASSLGWTGNTEAFFGQGTRLTVV.

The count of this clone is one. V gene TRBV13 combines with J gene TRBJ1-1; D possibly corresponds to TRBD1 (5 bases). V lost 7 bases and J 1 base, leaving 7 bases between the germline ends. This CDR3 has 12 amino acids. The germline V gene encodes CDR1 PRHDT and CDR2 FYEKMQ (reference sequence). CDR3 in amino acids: CASTGQNTEAFF. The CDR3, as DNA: TGTGCCAGCACCGGACAGAACACTGAAGCTTTCTTT.

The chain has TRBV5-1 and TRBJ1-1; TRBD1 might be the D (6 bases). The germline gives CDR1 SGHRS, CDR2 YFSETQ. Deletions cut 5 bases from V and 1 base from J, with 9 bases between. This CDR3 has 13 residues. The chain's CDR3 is CASSWDKNTEAFF. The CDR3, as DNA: TGCGCCAGCAGTTGGGACAAGAACACTGAAGCTTTCTTT.

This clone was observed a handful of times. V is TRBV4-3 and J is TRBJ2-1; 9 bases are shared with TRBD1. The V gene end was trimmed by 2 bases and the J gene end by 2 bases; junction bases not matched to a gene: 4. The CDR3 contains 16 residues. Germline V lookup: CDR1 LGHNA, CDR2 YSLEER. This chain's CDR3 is CASSQRGQGTYNEQFF. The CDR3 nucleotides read TGCGCCAGCAGCCAAAGGGGACAGGGAACCTACAATGAGCAGTTCTTC.

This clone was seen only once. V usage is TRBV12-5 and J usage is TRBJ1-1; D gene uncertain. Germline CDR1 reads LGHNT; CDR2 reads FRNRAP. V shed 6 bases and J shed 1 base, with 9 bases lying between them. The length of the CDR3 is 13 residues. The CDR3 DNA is TGTGCTAGTGGCCAACAAAAGAACACTGAAGCTTTCTTT. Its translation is CASGQQKNTEAFF.

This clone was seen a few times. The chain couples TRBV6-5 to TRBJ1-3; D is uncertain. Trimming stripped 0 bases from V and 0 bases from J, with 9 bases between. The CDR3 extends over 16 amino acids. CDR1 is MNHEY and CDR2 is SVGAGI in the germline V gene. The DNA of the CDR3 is TGTGCCAGCAGTTACTCGAGGAGTAGCTCTGGAAACACCATATATTTT. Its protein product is CASSYSRSSSGNTIYF.

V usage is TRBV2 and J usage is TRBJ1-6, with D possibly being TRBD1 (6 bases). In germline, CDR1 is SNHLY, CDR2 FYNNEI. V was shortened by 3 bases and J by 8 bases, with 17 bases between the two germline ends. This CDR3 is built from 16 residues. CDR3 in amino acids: CASSDWGGASDSPLHF. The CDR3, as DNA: TGTGCCAGCAGTGATTGGGGGGGCGCGTCGGATTCACCCCTCCACTTT.